One sample yielded the 19 T cell receptor beta chains listed below, sequenced in a study of T cell responses to AZD1222 COVID-19 vaccine. This table comes from immunoSEQ multiplex PCR, and its TCRdb copy is limited to in-frame clones, with some not included. The sample carries some 250,000 clones, around 93% recorded once. The sequencing here drew on peripheral blood, taken 28 days after the second AZD1222 dose. All receptors come from an adult who received the AZD1222 COVID-19 vaccine.

This clone was observed a single time. The chain links TRBV21-1 to TRBJ1-2. TRBV21-1 counts as a pseudogene. The CDR3 loop spans 14 amino acids. The CDR3 sequence: CASSKGGTAYGYTF. In DNA form, the CDR3 reads TGTGCCAGCAGCAAGGGGGGAACGGCCTATGGCTACACCTTC.

The chain combines TRBV28 with TRBJ1-5; a weak D match, TRBD1 (6 bases). Germline CDR1 MDHEN, CDR2 SYDVKM. The CDR3 has 13 residues. V was clipped by 3 bases and J by 9 bases, with 12 bases between them. CDR3 sequence: CASSLTGPGPQHF. The CDR3 coding sequence is TGTGCCAGCAGTTTGACAGGTCCCGGGCCCCAGCATTTT. Full variable domain (missing parts from reference TRBV28 and TRBJ1-5): DVKVTQSSRYLVKRTGEKVFLECVQDMDHENMFWYRQDPGLGLRLIYFSYDVKMKEKGDIPEGYSVSREKKERFSLILESASTNQTSMYLCASSLTGPGPQHFGDGTRLSIL.

This chain uses TRBV28 with TRBJ2-3; 7 nucleotides line up with TRBD2. Germline CDR1 reads MDHEN; CDR2 reads SYDVKM. The CDR3 length is 15 residues. V gave up 5 bases and J gave up 2 bases; unmatched junction bases: 7. CDR3 bases: TGTGCCAGCAGTGCTCCCGGGGGGTCCACAGATACGCAGTATTTT. As protein: CASSAPGGSTDTQYF.

CDR3 sequence: CASSPGTGTYEQYF. CDR3 sequence (DNA): TGTGCCAGCAGCCCCGGGACAGGGACATACGAGCAGTACTTC. The chain has TRBV5-5 and TRBJ2-7; 9 bases fit TRBD1. Looked up from germline, CDR1 is SGHKS and CDR2 is YYEKEE (reference sequence). J lost 4 bases, V lost 4 bases, and 6 bases had no gene match. The CDR3 covers 14 residues.

The rearrangement links TRBV12-3 or TRBV12-4 to TRBJ1-5; tentatively, D is TRBD1 (5 bases). V lost 6 bases to trimming and J lost 0 bases, with 6 bases between them. The CDR3 consists of 13 residues. DNA for the CDR3: TGTGCCAGCAGGACAGATAGCAATCAGCCCCAGCATTTT. Encoded protein: CASRTDSNQPQHF.

The chain uses TRBV2 and TRBJ1-3; D uncertain. There are 13 residues in the CDR3. CDR1 is SNHLY and CDR2 is FYNNEI in the germline V gene. V was pared by 6 bases and J by 0 bases, with 6 bases between. The CDR3 sequence: CASRLSSGNTIYF. The CDR3, as DNA: TGTGCCAGCAGACTCAGCTCTGGAAACACCATATATTTT.

The V call is TRBV7-3, the J call TRBJ2-7, with D possibly called TRBD1 or TRBD2 (6 bases each). V lost 2 bases to trimming and J lost 6 bases, with 14 bases between them. The V gene's germline CDR1 is SGHTA and CDR2 FQGTGA. CDR3 length equals 14 residues. This chain's CDR3 is CASSLGLGGSEQYF. The CDR3 nucleotides read TGTGCCAGCAGCTTAGGTTTAGGGGGGAGCGAGCAGTACTTC.

This clone appeared a single time. This sequence joins TRBV6-5 and TRBJ1-2; 8 bases are shared with TRBD1. CDR1 is MNHEY and CDR2 is SVGAGI in the germline V gene. J gave up 3 bases and V 5 bases, and 2 bases lay outside the gene matches. The CDR3 contains 13 residues. In nucleotides, the CDR3 is TGTGCCAGCAGTAAGACAGGGGACTATGGCTACACCTTC. This sequence encodes CASSKTGDYGYTF.

The chain carries TRBV4-3 and TRBJ2-5, with 10 bases lining up with TRBD2. V was clipped by 3 bases and J by 3 bases; unmatched bases: 4. The CDR3 sequence is 15 residues long. Germline V gene sequence: CDR1 LGHNA, CDR2 YSLEER. This CDR3 is CASSHASGRKETQYF. For the CDR3, the DNA is TGCGCCAGCAGCCATGCTAGCGGGAGAAAAGAGACCCAGTACTTC.

V is TRBV7-9 and J is TRBJ2-3, with D hard to call. Germline-derived CDR1 and CDR2 are SEHNR and FQNEAQ (reference sequence). V lost 1 base and J lost 2, with 10 bases in between. CDR3 size: 15 residues. In DNA form, the CDR3 reads TGTGCCAGCAGCTTAGAGGGCGGAATCACAGATACGCAGTATTTT. It yields the protein CASSLEGGITDTQYF.

The V call is TRBV12-3 or TRBV12-4, the J call TRBJ1-2; no firm D call. The CDR3 runs 10 residues. V was shortened by 6 bases and J by 6 bases, with 5 bases between the two germline ends. CDR3 sequence (DNA): TGTGCCAGCAGGCCCGATGGCTACACCTTC. This gives the protein CASRPDGYTF.

The CDR3 loop reads CASRFEAESYNSPLHF. CDR3 DNA: TGTGCCAGCAGGTTTGAGGCGGAATCCTATAATTCACCCCTCCACTTT. This chain connects TRBV5-6 to TRBJ1-6; no clear D. CDR3 length: 16 residues. Germline values: CDR1 SGHDT, CDR2 YYEEEE. V lost 5 bases, J lost 1 base, and 13 bases lay in between.

The genes are TRBV10-3 and TRBJ2-5; 9 bases line up with TRBD1. With V trimmed by 6 bases and J by 4 bases, 6 bases remained unmatched. This CDR3 spans 14 amino acids. Per germline, CDR1 ENHRY and CDR2 SYGVKD. CDR3 sequence: CAISSTGGGETQYF. The CDR3 nucleotides read TGTGCCATCAGCTCGACAGGGGGTGGAGAGACCCAGTACTTC.

The CDR3: CASSLASGSGANVLTF. The CDR3 nucleotides read TGTGCCAGCAGCTTAGCTTCGGGCTCTGGGGCCAACGTCCTGACTTTC. The gene calls are TRBV7-3 and TRBJ2-6; no clear D. The CDR3 is 16 residues long. Germline lookup yields CDR1 SGHTA and CDR2 FQGTGA. The V end lost 2 bases, the J end lost 0 bases, and 8 bases lay between the germline ends.

J is TRBJ2-1 and V is TRBV10-3, with 8 bases lining up with TRBD1. The CDR3 runs to 14 residues. After removal of 3 bases from V and 4 bases from J, the junction contained 2 bases not matched to a gene. CDR1 and CDR2 (germline): ENHRY, SYGVKD. CDR3 coding DNA: TGTGCCATCAGTGACCAGGGGGCTTACAATGAGCAGTTCTTC. It translates to CAISDQGAYNEQFF.

The V gene is TRBV20-1, the J gene TRBJ1-5, with a tentative D call TRBD1 (5 bases). V lost 2 bases and J 11 bases, leaving 10 bases between the germline ends. The CDR3 extends over 11 amino acids. Germline CDR1 is DFQATT and CDR2 is SNEGSKA (reference sequence). This CDR3 reads CSARSGAAQHF. For the CDR3, the DNA is TGCAGTGCTAGATCCGGGGCGGCCCAGCATTTT.

The chain employs TRBV28 and TRBJ1-3; the match to TRBD1 covers 7 bases. The V gene end was trimmed by 4 bases and the J gene end by 3 bases; junction bases not matched to a gene: 6. The germline CDR1 and CDR2 sequences are MDHEN and SYDVKM. The CDR3 contains 15 residues. CDR3 sequence (DNA): TGTGCCAGCAGTTCGACAGGGTCTGGTGGAAACACCATATATTTT. This gives the protein CASSSTGSGGNTIYF.

The V gene is TRBV15, the J gene TRBJ1-1; D is unresolved. CDR1 and CDR2 (germline): LNHNV, YYDKDF (reference sequence). The length of the CDR3 is 15 residues. The V and J ends lost 0 bases and 2 bases respectively, with 10 bases between them. The CDR3 region is CATSRDYGLNTEAFF. As DNA, the CDR3 is TGTGCCACCAGCAGAGATTATGGGTTAAACACTGAAGCTTTCTTT.

The chain joins TRBV28 to TRBJ1-6; D is uncertain. This CDR3 has 14 residues. Germline CDR1 is MDHEN and CDR2 is SYDVKM. Trimming pared 2 bases from V and 8 bases from J, leaving 10 bases between. The CDR3 DNA reads as TGTGCCAGCAGTTTAAGCCAAACGGATTCACCCCTCCACTTT. Its protein product is CASSLSQTDSPLHF.